This TCR beta chain was retrieved from a study of memory CD4+ T cells and cytomegalovirus serostatus. Whole-study results and caveats: CD4+ memory repertoires contained 67 of 164 reported CMV TCRbeta sequences.

With respect to this clone: Antigen unknown.

Clones were read by immunoSEQ multiplex PCR, and TCRdb kept only the in-frame ones, dropping some. The data show just under 95,000 clones, 80% seen once. There are 14 residues in the CDR3. Germline trimming cut 4 bases from V and 5 bases from J; bases unmatched to any gene: 6. Germline V gene lookup returns CDR1 MNHEY and CDR2 SMNVEV (reference sequence). Single viable CD3+CD4+CD8-CD45RO+ cells were sorted as the memory CD4+ T cells. This receptor was identified in an adult in good health and CMV-seropositive. The sequenced sample was memory CD4+ T cells from blood. J is TRBJ2-5 and V is TRBV27, with 8 bases aligning to TRBD2. CDR3 loop: CASSSSGRSETQYF. In nucleotides, the CDR3 is TGTGCCAGCAGTTCCAGCGGGAGATCGGAGACCCAGTACTTC.